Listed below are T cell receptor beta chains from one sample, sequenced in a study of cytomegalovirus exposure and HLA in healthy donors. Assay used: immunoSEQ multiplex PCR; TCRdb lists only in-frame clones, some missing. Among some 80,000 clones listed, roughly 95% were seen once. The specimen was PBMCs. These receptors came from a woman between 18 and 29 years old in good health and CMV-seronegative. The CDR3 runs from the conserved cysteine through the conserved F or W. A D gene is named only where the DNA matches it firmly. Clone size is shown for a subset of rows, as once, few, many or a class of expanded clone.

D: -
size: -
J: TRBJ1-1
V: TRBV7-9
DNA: TGTGCCAGCAGCTCACCAAGACAGGTGGTTGGCACTGAAGCTTTCTTT
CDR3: CASSSPRQVVGTEAFF

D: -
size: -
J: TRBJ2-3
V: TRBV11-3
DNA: TGTGCCAGCAGCCTAGGGGTTAGCGTGAGCACAGATACGCAGTATTTT
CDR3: CASSLGVSVSTDTQYF

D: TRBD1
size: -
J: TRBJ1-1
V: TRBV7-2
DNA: TGTGCCAGCAGCTCCCGGACAGGGCACGTGACTGAAGCTTTCTTT
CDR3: CASSSRTGHVTEAFF

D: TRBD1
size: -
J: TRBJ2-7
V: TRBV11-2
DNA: TGTGCCAGCAGCTTAGGATGGGACAGGGGGCAAGGCGAGCAGTACTTC
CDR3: CASSLGWDRGQGEQYF

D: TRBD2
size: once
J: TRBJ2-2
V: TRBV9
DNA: TGTGCCAGCAGCCCCACTAGCGGGATCTTCACCGGGGAGCTGTTTTTT
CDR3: CASSPTSGIFTGELFF

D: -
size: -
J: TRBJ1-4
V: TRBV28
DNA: TGTGCCAGCAGTTTCAGGGGCGTTAATGAAAAACTGTTTTTT
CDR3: CASSFRGVNEKLFF

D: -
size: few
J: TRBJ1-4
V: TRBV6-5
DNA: TGTGCCAGCAGTTACTCGCGGGGGAGCCTTAATGAAAAACTGTTTTTT
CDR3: CASSYSRGSLNEKLFF

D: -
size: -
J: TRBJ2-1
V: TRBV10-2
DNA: TGCGCCAGCCGGGACTTCCAGAGTTACAATGAGCAGTTCTTC
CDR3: CASRDFQSYNEQFF

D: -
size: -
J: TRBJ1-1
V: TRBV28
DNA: TGTGCCAGCAGGGGCGGGGCTGAAGCTTTCTTT
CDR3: CASRGGAEAFF

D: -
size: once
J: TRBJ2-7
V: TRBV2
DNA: TGTGCCAGCAGTGATGTTAGGCGGGAGCAGTACTTC
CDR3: CASSDVRREQYF

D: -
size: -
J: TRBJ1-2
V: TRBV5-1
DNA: TGCGCCAGCAGCTGGGGGGGCTCGGGGCTCGATGGCTACACCTTC
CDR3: CASSWGGSGLDGYTF

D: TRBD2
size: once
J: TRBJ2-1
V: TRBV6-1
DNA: TGTGCCAGCAGTGAAGAGGCGGGAGGAAGGAGTGAGCAGTTCTTC
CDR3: CASSEEAGGRSEQFF

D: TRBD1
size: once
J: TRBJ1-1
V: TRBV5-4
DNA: TGTGCCAGCAGCTTGGACAGGGGTACTGAAGCTTTCTTT
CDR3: CASSLDRGTEAFF

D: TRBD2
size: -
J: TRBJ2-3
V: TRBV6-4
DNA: TGTGCCAGCCTAGGACTAGCGGGAGGCACAGATACGCAGTATTTT
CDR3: CASLGLAGGTDTQYF

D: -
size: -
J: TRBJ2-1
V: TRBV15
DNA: TGTGCCACCCAGGGTGTGAGCTCCTACAATGAGCAGTTCTTC
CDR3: CATQGVSSYNEQFF

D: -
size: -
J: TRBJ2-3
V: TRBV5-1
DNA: TGCGCCAGCAGCTTGGAAGGGGACACAGATACGCAGTATTTT
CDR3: CASSLEGDTDTQYF

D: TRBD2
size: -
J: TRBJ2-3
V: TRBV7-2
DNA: TGTGCCAGCAGCTTAGCGTTTCTAGCGGGAGCGACAGATACGCAGTATTTT
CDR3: CASSLAFLAGATDTQYF

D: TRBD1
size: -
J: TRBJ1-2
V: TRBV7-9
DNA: TGTGCCAGCAGCCCCCCAGGGGGCGCTTATGGCTACACCTTC
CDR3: CASSPPGGAYGYTF

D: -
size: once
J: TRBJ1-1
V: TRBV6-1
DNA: TGTGCCAGCAGGGGAGGACATCGTTATGCTGAAGCTTTCTTT
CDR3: CASRGGHRYAEAFF

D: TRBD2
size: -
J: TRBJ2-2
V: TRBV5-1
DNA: TGCGCCAGCAGCCCATTTTTTTCGGGAGGGCTAAACACCGGGGAGCTGTTTTTT
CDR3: CASSPFFSGGLNTGELFF

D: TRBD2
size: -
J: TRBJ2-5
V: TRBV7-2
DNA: TGTGCCAGCAGCTTAGGTCTAGCGGGATTGCAAGAGACCCAGTACTTC
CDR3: CASSLGLAGLQETQYF

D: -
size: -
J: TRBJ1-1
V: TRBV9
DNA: TGTGCCAGCAGCGTAGCTAGCAGGACTGAAGCTTTCTTT
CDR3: CASSVASRTEAFF

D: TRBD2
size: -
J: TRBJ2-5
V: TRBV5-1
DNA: TGCGCCAGCAGCCCAAGGACTAGCGGCCAAGAGACCCAGTACTTC
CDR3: CASSPRTSGQETQYF

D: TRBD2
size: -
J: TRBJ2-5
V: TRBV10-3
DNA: TGTGCCATCAGTGAGTCGATGGGGGGGTCGGAGACCCAGTACTTC
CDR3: CAISESMGGSETQYF

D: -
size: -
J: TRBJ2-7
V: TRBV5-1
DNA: TGCGCCAGCAGCTTGGAGGGGGACAAGTTGGCCGAGCAGTACTTC
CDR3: CASSLEGDKLAEQYF

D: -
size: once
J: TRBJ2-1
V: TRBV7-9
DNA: TGTGCCAGCAGCTTAGATGTAGGGGTGGATTTCGGCTCCTACAATGAGCAGTTCTTC
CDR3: CASSLDVGVDFGSYNEQFF

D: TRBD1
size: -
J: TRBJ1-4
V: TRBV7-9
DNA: TGTGCCAGCAGCACGGGACAGGGGAAAAAACTGTTTTTT
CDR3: CASSTGQGKKLFF

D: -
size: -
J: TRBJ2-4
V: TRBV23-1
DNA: TGCGCCAGCAGTCAATCGGACAGCAAAAACATTCAGTACTTC
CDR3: CASSQSDSKNIQYF

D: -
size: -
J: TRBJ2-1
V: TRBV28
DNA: TGTGCCAGCAGTTTTGGCGGGAAGTACAATGAGCAGTTCTTC
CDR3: CASSFGGKYNEQFF